This TCR beta chain was captured by sequencing in a study of blood T cell repertoires in COVID-19. Everyone who took part was 18 to 89 years old, and they came from about 25 US areas. What the recovered Cohort 3 donors had was two negative PCRs, clearance, or symptom resolution. The CDR3 totals 17 residues. Trimming at V came to 5 bases and at J to 8 bases, leaving 15 bases not matched to a gene. The germline V gene encodes CDR1 SGHRS and CDR2 YFSETQ. Per the study methods: Using reference gene primer amplification, nucleated cell counts were estimated. The data were produced by immunoSEQ multiplex PCR, yet TCRdb's version contains in-frame clones alone and is incomplete. For V, J and clone size, that table is used; D and trimming come from the DNA. The table includes hundreds of thousands of clones, 80% to 90% detected once.

The sequence was collected from a man aged 25-45 years who had recovered from COVID-19. Sequencing was done on a sample of PBMCs or T cells enriched from blood (not recorded which). This chain joins TRBV5-1 and TRBJ2-1; 11 nucleotides match TRBD2. This CDR3 reads CASSGLAGGPNEYEQFF. The CDR3 nucleotides read TGCGCCAGCAGTGGTTTAGCGGGAGGGCCTAACGAGTATGAGCAGTTCTTC.